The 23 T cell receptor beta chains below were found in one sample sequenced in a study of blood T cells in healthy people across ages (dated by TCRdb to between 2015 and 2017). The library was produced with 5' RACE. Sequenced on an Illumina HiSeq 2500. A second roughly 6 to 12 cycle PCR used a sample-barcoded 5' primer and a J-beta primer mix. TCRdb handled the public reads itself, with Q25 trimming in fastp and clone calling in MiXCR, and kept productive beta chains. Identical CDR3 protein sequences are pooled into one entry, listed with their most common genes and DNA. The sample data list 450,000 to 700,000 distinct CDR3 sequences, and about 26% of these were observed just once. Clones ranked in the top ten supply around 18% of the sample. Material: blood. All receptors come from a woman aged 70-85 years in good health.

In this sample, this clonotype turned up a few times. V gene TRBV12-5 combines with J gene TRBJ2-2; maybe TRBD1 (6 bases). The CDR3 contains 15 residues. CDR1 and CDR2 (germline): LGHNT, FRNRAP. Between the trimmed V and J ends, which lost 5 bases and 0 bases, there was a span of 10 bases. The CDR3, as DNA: TGTGCTAGTGGTCCCGGGACAACGAACACCGGGGAGCTGTTTTTT. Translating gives CASGPGTTNTGELFF.

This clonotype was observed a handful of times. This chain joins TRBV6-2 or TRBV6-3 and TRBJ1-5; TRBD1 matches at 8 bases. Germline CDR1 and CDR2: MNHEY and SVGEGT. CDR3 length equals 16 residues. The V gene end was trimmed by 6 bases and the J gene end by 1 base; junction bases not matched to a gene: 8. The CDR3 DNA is TGTGCCAGCAGGGCCGGACAGGGATCGAGCAATCAGCCCCAGCATTTT. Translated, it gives CASRAGQGSSNQPQHF.

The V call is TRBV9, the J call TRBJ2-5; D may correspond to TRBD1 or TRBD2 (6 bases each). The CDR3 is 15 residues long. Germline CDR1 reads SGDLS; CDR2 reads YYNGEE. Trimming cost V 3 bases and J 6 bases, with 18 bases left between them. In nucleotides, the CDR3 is TGTGCCAGCAGCGACGAAAACGGGGGCAGGAAGACCCAGTACTTC. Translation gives CASSDENGGRKTQYF.

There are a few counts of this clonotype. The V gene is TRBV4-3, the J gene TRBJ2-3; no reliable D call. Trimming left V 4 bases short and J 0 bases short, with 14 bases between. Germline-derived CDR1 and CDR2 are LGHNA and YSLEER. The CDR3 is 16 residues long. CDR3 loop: CASSLSAGFSTDTQYF. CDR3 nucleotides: TGCGCCAGCAGCCTGAGTGCCGGCTTTAGCACAGATACGCAGTATTTT.

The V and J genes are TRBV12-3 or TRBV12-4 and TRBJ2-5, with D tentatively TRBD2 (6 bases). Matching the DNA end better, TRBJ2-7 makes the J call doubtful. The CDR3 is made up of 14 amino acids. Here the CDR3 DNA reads TGTGCCAGCACTTCCCTTTTCGGGAGTTACGAGCAGTACTTC. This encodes CASTSLFGSYEQYF.

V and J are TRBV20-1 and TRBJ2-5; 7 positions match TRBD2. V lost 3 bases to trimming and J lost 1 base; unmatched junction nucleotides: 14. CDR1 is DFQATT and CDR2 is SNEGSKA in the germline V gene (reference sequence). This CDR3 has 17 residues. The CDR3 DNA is TGCAGTGCTAGCGCGCTGACGGGCGGGGGAATCCAAGAGACCCAGTACTTC. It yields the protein CSASALTGGGIQETQYF.

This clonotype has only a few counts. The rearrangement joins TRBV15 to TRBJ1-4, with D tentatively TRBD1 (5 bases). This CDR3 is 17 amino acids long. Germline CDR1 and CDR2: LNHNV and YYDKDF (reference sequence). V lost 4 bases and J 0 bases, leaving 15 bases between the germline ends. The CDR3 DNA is TGTGCCACCAGCATGGAACAGCTGACAGCAACTAATGAAAAACTGTTTTTT. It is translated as CATSMEQLTATNEKLFF. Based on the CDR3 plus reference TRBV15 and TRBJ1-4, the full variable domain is DAMVIQNPRYQVTQFGKPVTLSCSQTLNHNVMYWYQQKSSQAPKLLFHYYDKDFNNEADTPDNFQSRRPNTSFCFLDIRSPGLGDTAMYLCATSMEQLTATNEKLFFGSGTQLSVL.

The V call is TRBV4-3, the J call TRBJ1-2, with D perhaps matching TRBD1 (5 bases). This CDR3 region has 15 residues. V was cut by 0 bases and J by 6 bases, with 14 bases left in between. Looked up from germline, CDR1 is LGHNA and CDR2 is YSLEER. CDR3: CASSQDLGRLDGYTF. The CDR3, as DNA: TGCGCCAGCAGCCAAGATTTGGGGCGACTTGATGGCTACACCTTC.

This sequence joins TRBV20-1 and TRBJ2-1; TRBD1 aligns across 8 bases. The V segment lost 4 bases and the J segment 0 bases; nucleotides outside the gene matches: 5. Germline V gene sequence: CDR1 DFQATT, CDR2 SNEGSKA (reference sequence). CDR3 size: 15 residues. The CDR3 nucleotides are TGCAGTGCTAACCGGGACAGGAGCTCCTACAATGAGCAGTTCTTC. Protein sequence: CSANRDRSSYNEQFF.

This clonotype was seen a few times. DNA of the CDR3: TGTGCCAGCAGCCGTACAAGCGCCCCCCTCTATGGCTACACCTTC. As protein: CASSRTSAPLYGYTF. The chain joins TRBV7-9 to TRBJ1-2, with D uncertain. V gave up 5 bases and J gave up 4 bases, with 17 bases separating them. Germline values: CDR1 SEHNR, CDR2 FQNEAQ (reference sequence). The CDR3 has 15 amino acids.

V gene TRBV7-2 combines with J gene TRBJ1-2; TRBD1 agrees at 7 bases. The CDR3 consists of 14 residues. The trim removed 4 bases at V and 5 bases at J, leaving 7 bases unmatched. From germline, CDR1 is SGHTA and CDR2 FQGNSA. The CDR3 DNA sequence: TGTGCCAGCAGCTGGTCGGGACAGCTTTATGGCTACACCTTC. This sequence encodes CASSWSGQLYGYTF.

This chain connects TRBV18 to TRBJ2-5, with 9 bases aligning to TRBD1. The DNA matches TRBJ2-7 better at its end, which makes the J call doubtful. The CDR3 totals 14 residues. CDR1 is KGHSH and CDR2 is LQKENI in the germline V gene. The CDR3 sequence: CASSQGTGNYEQYF. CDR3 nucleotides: TGTGCCAGCTCTCAGGGGACAGGGAACTACGAGCAGTACTTC.

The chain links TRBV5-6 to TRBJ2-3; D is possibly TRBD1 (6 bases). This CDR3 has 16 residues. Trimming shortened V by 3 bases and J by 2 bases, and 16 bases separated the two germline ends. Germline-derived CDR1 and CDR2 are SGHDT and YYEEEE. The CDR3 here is CASSSIGTRLTDTQYF. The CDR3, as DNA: TGTGCCAGCAGCTCGATAGGGACACGACTCACAGATACGCAGTATTTT.

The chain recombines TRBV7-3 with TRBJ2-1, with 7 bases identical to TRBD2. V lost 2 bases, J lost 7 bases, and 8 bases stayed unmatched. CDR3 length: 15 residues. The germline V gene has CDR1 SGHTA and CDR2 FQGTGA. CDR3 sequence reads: CASSLRGGIWNEQFF. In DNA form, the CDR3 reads TGTGCCAGCAGCTTACGCGGGGGTATATGGAATGAGCAGTTCTTC.

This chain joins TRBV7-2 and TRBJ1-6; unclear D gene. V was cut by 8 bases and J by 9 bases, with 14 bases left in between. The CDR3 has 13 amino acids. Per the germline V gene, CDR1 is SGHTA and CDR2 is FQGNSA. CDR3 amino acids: CASCWDMGSPLHF. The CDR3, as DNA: TGTGCCAGCTGCTGGGATATGGGTTCACCCCTCCACTTT.

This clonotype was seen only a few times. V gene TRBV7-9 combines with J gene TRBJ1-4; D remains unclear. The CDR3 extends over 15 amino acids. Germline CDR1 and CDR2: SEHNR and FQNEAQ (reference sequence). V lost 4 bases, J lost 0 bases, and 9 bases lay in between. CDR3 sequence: CASSYLRATNEKLFF. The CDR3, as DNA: TGTGCCAGCAGCTACCTACGTGCAACTAATGAAAAACTGTTTTTT. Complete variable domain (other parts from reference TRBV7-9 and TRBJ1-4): DTGVSQNPRHKITKRGQNVTFRCDPISEHNRLYWYRQTLGQGPEFLTYFQNEAQLEKSRLLSDRFSAERPKGSFSTLEIQRTEQGDSAMYLCASSYLRATNEKLFFGSGTQLSVL.

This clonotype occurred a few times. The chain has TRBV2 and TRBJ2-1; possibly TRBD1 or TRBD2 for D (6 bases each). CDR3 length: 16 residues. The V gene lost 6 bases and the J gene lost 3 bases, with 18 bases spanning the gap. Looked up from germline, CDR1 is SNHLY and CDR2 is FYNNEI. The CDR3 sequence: CASRPRRGRLYNEQFF. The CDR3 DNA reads TGTGCCAGCAGGCCTCGACGGGGGCGTCTCTACAATGAGCAGTTCTTC.

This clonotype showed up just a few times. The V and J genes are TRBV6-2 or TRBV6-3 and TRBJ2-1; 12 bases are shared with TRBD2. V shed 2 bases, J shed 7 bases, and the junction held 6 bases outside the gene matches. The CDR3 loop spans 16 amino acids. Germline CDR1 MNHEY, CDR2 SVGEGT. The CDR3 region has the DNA TGTGCCAGCAGTTACCCGGGACTAGCGGGTTGGAATGAGCAGTTCTTC. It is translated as CASSYPGLAGWNEQFF.

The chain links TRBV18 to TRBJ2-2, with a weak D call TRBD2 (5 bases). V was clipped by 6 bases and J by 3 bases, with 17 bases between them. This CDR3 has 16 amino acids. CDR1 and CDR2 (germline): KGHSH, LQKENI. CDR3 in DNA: TGTGCCAGCTCGCATTGGGAGATCGGCGACACCGGGGAGCTGTTTTTT. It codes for CASSHWEIGDTGELFF.

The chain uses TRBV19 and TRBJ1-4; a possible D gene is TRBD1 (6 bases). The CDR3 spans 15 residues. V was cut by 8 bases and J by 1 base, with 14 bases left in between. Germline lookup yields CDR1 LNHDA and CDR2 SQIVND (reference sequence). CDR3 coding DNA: TGTGCCAGTGCTACAGGGACTCGAACTAATGAAAAACTGTTTTTT. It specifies CASATGTRTNEKLFF.

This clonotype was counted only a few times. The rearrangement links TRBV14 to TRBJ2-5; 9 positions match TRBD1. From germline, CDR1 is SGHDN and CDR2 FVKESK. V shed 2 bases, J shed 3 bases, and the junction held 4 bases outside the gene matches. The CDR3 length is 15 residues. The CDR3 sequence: CASSQMGQGKETQYF. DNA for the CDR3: TGTGCCAGCAGCCAAATGGGACAGGGTAAAGAGACCCAGTACTTC.

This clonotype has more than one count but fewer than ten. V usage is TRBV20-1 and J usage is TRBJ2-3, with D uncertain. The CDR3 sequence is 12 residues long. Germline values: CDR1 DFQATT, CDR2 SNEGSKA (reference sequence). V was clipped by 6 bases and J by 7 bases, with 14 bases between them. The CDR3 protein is CSAFPVGYTQYF. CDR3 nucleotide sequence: TGCAGTGCCTTCCCCGTAGGGTATACGCAGTATTTT.

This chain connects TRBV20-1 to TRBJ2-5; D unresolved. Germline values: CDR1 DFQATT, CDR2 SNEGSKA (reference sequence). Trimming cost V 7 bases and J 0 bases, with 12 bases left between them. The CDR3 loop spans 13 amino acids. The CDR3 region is CSGHSLDQETQYF. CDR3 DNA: TGCAGTGGACACAGTCTGGACCAAGAGACCCAGTACTTC.